This TCR beta chain was profiled in a study of CD8 T cells in Susac syndrome. Sequencing of TCR beta was performed on blood CD8+ and CD4+ T cells. In the multiple sclerosis control group, patients were treatment-naive and had stable or active relapsing-remitting disease. An amount of RNA that ranged from about 0.45 to 1 ug was reverse transcribed with random hexamers. immunoSEQ multiplex PCR amplified TCR beta CDR3 across 54 Vbeta, 13 Jbeta. TCRdb reprocessed the immunoSEQ multiplex PCR reads with MiXCR, giving one entry per CDR3 protein. This sample has 250,000 or so distinct CDR3 sequences; around 93% occur once, and the top ten carry 0.06% to 0.08%. Germline V gene sequence: CDR1 SGHDT, CDR2 YYEEEE. The CDR3 extends over 14 amino acids. The ends were cut back, 4 bases at V and 2 bases at J, with 13 bases in the middle.

The chain has TRBV5-6 and TRBJ2-7; D may be TRBD1 or TRBD2 (5 bases each). The clonotype originates from a human donor with multiple sclerosis. Sequenced material: CD4+ T cells from PBMCs. CDR3 sequence (DNA): TGTGCCAGCAGCGAGTCGGGACGGCCCTACGAGCAGTACTTC. Translation: CASSESGRPYEQYF.